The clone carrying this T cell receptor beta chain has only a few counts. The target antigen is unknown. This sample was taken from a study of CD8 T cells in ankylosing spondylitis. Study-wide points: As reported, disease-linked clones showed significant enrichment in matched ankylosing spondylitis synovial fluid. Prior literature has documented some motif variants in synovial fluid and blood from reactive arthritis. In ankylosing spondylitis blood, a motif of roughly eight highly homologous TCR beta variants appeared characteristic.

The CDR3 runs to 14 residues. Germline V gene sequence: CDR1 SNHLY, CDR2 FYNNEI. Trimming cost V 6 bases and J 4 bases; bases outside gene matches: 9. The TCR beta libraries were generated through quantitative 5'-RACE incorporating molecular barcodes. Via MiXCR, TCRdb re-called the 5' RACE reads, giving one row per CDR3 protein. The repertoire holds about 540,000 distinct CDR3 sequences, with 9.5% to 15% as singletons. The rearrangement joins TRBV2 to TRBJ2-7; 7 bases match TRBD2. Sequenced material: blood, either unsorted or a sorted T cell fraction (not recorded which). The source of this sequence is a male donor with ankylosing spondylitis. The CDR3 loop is CASSPGTTRYEQYF. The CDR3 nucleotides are TGTGCCAGCAGCCCCGGGACTACCCGGTACGAGCAGTACTTC.